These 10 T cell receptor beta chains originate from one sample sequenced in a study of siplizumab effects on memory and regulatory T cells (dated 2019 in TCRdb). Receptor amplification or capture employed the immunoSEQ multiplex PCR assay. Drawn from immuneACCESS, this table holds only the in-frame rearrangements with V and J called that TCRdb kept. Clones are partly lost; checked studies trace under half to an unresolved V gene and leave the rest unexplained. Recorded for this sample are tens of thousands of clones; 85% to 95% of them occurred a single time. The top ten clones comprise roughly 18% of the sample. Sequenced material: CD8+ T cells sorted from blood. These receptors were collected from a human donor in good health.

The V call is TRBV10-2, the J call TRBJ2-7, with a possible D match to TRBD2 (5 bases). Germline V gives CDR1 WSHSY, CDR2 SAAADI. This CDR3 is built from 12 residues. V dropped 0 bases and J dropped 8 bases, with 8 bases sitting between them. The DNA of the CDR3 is TGCGCCAGCAGTGAGTCGCCTAGCCAGCAGTACTTC. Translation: CASSESPSQQYF.

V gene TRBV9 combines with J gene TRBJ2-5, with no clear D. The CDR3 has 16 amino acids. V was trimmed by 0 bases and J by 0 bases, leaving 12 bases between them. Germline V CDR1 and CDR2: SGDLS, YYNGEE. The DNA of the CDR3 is TGTGCCAGCAGCGTAGCAGTAAACCGCTACCAAGAGACCCAGTACTTC. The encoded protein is CASSVAVNRYQETQYF.

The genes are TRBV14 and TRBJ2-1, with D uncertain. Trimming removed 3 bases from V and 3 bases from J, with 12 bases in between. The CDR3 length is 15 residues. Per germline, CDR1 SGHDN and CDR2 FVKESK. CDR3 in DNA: TGTGCCAGCAGCCACATGGGTCCGTACTACAATGAGCAGTTCTTC. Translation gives CASSHMGPYYNEQFF.

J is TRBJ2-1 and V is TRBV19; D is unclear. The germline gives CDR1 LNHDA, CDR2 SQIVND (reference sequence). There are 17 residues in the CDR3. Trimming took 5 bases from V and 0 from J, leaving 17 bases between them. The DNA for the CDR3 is TGTGCCAGTAGTCCCCGCGGCGTTCAGAGCTCCTACAATGAGCAGTTCTTC. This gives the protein CASSPRGVQSSYNEQFF.

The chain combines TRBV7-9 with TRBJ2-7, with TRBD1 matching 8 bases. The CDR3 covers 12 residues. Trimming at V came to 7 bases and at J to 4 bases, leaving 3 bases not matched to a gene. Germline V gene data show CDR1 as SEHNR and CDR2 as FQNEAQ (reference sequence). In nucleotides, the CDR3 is TGTGCCAGCACCACAGGGGGGTACGAGCAGTACTTC. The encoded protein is CASTTGGYEQYF. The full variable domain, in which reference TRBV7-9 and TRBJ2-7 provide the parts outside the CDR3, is DTGVSQNPRHKITKRGQNVTFRCDPISEHNRLYWYRQTLGQGPEFLTYFQNEAQLEKSRLLSDRFSAERPKGSFSTLEIQRTEQGDSAMYLCASTTGGYEQYFGPGTRLTVT.

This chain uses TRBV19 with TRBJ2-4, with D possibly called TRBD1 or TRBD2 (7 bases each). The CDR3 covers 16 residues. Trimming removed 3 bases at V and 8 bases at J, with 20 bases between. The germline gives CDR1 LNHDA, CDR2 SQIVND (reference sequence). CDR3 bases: TGTGCCAGTAGTATGCCCCAGGGGGGGGTAATGGACATTCAGTACTTC. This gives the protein CASSMPQGGVMDIQYF.

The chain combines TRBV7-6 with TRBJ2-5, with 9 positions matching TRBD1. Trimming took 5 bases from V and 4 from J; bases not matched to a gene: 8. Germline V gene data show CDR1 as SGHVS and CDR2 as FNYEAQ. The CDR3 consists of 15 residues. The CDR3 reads CASSPPGQGGETQYF. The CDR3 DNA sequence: TGTGCCAGCAGCCCGCCGGGACAGGGTGGAGAGACCCAGTACTTC.

The CDR3 DNA reads as TGCAGCGCGACAGGGGGCGTATTGGTCAATGAGCAGTTCTTC. Its translation is CSATGGVLVNEQFF. The chain recombines TRBV29-1 with TRBJ2-1; 10 nucleotides line up with TRBD1. The trim removed 7 bases at V and 6 bases at J, leaving 9 bases unmatched. CDR3 length: 14 amino acids. Germline V gives CDR1 SQVTM, CDR2 ANQGSEA.

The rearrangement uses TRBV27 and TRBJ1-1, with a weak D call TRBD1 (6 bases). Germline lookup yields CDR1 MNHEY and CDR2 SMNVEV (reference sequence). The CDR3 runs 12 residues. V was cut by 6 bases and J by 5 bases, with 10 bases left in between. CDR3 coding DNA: TGTGCCAGCAGGGGGGCCGGGACTGAAGCTTTCTTT. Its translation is CASRGAGTEAFF.

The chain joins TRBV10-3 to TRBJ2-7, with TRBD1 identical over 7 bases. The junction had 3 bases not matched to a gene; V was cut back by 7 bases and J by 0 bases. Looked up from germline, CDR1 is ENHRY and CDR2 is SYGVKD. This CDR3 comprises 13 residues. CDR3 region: CAITRDSSYEQYF. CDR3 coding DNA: TGTGCCATCACGAGGGACAGCTCCTACGAGCAGTACTTC.